Listed below are T cell receptor beta chains from one sample, sequenced in a study of blood T cell repertoires in COVID-19. The protocol was immunoSEQ multiplex PCR, while the TCRdb copy is restricted to in-frame clones and leaves out a portion. This sample carries 95,000 to 100,000 clones, roughly nine tenths of them seen once, and the ten largest clones take 17%. The sample taken for sequencing was peripheral blood. The source of these receptors is a man between 45 and 60 years old with acute or convalescent COVID-19. Both conserved end residues are part of each CDR3. The order of the fields is J gene, V gene, CDR3 protein.

j_gene: TRBJ2-2; v_gene: TRBV6-5; CDR3aa: CASGLNTGELFF
j_gene: TRBJ1-2; v_gene: TRBV3-1/TRBV3-2; CDR3aa: CASSQAREGLRALNYGYTF
j_gene: TRBJ1-6; v_gene: TRBV30; CDR3aa: CAWSGTAKINSPLHF
j_gene: TRBJ1-1; v_gene: TRBV5-1; CDR3aa: CASSLANFAEAFF
j_gene: TRBJ2-7; v_gene: TRBV19; CDR3aa: CASSLIHQRVDEQYF
j_gene: TRBJ1-1; v_gene: TRBV7-2; CDR3aa: CASSPTGAPNTEAFF
j_gene: TRBJ1-6; v_gene: TRBV21-1; CDR3aa: CASSKADSTSPLHF
j_gene: TRBJ2-7; v_gene: TRBV23-1; CDR3aa: CASSQSPATYSYEQYF
j_gene: TRBJ1-4; v_gene: TRBV7-3; CDR3aa: CASSQGGDEKLFF
j_gene: TRBJ1-5; v_gene: TRBV28; CDR3aa: CASSSGQGRDQPQHF
j_gene: TRBJ1-1; v_gene: TRBV11-1; CDR3aa: CASSPDRARGVGAFF
j_gene: TRBJ1-1; v_gene: TRBV2; CDR3aa: CASTRQGRNTEAFF
j_gene: TRBJ1-6; v_gene: TRBV5-1; CDR3aa: CASNPDGASNSPLHF
j_gene: TRBJ1-1; v_gene: TRBV28; CDR3aa: CASSSSGIFGTEAFF
j_gene: TRBJ2-7; v_gene: TRBV2; CDR3aa: CASSTGFAYF
j_gene: TRBJ2-2; v_gene: TRBV2; CDR3aa: CASSRQGNTGELFF
j_gene: TRBJ2-7; v_gene: TRBV27; CDR3aa: CASSRDRRYEQYF
j_gene: TRBJ1-2; v_gene: TRBV19; CDR3aa: CASSPGQGGYGYTF
j_gene: TRBJ1-2; v_gene: TRBV4-2; CDR3aa: CASSLQSGTGPGTNYGYTF
j_gene: TRBJ1-4; v_gene: TRBV7-6; CDR3aa: CASSLVGQGKLFF
j_gene: TRBJ1-2; v_gene: TRBV4-2; CDR3aa: CASSQGDREGDYGYTF
j_gene: TRBJ2-2; v_gene: TRBV7-2; CDR3aa: CASSEDRARAGELFF
j_gene: TRBJ1-5; v_gene: TRBV7-2; CDR3aa: CASSPLTGSNQPQHF
j_gene: TRBJ2-3; v_gene: TRBV2; CDR3aa: CASSGSGQGTDTQYF
j_gene: TRBJ1-6; v_gene: TRBV9; CDR3aa: CASSSGTGANSPLHF
j_gene: TRBJ2-1; v_gene: TRBV6-5; CDR3aa: CASSGQGRYNEQFF
j_gene: TRBJ1-2; v_gene: TRBV4-1; CDR3aa: CASSQDERQGNYGYTF
j_gene: TRBJ1-4; v_gene: TRBV2; CDR3aa: CASSTGGMDEKLFF
j_gene: TRBJ1-2; v_gene: TRBV27; CDR3aa: CASSLGSGTLRNGYTF
j_gene: TRBJ1-3; v_gene: TRBV2; CDR3aa: CASSAYFSGNTIYF
j_gene: TRBJ2-7; v_gene: TRBV10-1; CDR3aa: CASSDFSDPRRGYEQYF
j_gene: TRBJ1-2; v_gene: TRBV25-1; CDR3aa: CASSDTGGRYGYTF
j_gene: TRBJ1-1; v_gene: TRBV29-1; CDR3aa: CSVEEGRGAFF
j_gene: TRBJ1-2; v_gene: TRBV19; CDR3aa: CASRRQGSNGYTF
j_gene: TRBJ2-3; v_gene: TRBV28; CDR3aa: CASVSWGGSTDTQYF
j_gene: TRBJ2-7; v_gene: TRBV6-2/TRBV6-3; CDR3aa: CASSYGSTYEQYF
j_gene: TRBJ2-7; v_gene: TRBV6-1; CDR3aa: CASSEAHTGAYEQYF
j_gene: TRBJ1-2; v_gene: TRBV5-1; CDR3aa: CASSLGGQAYGYTF
j_gene: TRBJ2-2; v_gene: TRBV30; CDR3aa: CAWSLARLNTGELFF
j_gene: TRBJ1-1; v_gene: TRBV19; CDR3aa: CASSIGGTGGLWTEAFF
j_gene: TRBJ1-1; v_gene: TRBV5-8; CDR3aa: CASSQLNLPAFF
j_gene: TRBJ2-3; v_gene: TRBV6-2/TRBV6-3; CDR3aa: CASSYSRDRGSAQYF
j_gene: TRBJ1-2; v_gene: TRBV7-9; CDR3aa: CASSPGQGGYGYTF
j_gene: TRBJ1-5; v_gene: TRBV6-5; CDR3aa: CASSRAGGSNQPQHF
j_gene: TRBJ2-3; v_gene: TRBV24-1; CDR3aa: CATSDATSGGVRDTQYF
j_gene: TRBJ2-7; v_gene: TRBV19; CDR3aa: CASSPPGSSSYEQYF
j_gene: TRBJ2-1; v_gene: TRBV30; CDR3aa: CAWSVSAEGEQFF
j_gene: TRBJ2-5; v_gene: TRBV2; CDR3aa: CASSERTGPGETQYF
j_gene: TRBJ2-3; v_gene: TRBV13; CDR3aa: CASSLGGLLGTQYF
j_gene: TRBJ2-3; v_gene: TRBV5-6; CDR3aa: CASSLASVTDTQYF
j_gene: TRBJ1-1; v_gene: TRBV5-1; CDR3aa: CASSVSTKTSEAFF
j_gene: TRBJ1-6; v_gene: TRBV19; CDR3aa: CASSMTAYNSPLHF
j_gene: TRBJ2-7; v_gene: TRBV7-8; CDR3aa: CASAPVGGRQYF
j_gene: TRBJ2-5; v_gene: TRBV23-1; CDR3aa: CASSHLRDRQVSGGAIETQYF
j_gene: TRBJ2-7; v_gene: TRBV28; CDR3aa: CASSYEQSGLVRHEQYF
j_gene: TRBJ1-6; v_gene: TRBV5-8; CDR3aa: CATSISAEPNSPLHF
j_gene: TRBJ2-1; v_gene: TRBV6-5; CDR3aa: CASSWGLAGVNEQFF
j_gene: TRBJ2-3; v_gene: TRBV5-1; CDR3aa: CASSWPKLADVSTDTQYF
j_gene: TRBJ2-3; v_gene: TRBV27; CDR3aa: CASSLNRLADTQYF